These T cell receptor beta chains were read from a single sample in a study of T cell responses to AZD1222 COVID-19 vaccine. Generated by immunoSEQ multiplex PCR, the TCRdb table keeps only in-frame clones and is missing some. The table includes approximately 190,000 clones, almost 95% detected once. Sample: peripheral blood, taken on day 0 of AZD1222 vaccination. The receptors were gathered from an adult in good health. Each CDR3 is given with its conserved first and last residue. D genes are given only for firm matches.

v_gene	d_gene	j_gene	CDR3aa
TRBV2	.	TRBJ2-1	CASTPGATRDNEQFF
TRBV7-3	.	TRBJ2-1	CASSLQGGEQFF
TRBV29-1	TRBD2	TRBJ2-1	CSVEDPAPAGGEQFF
TRBV2	TRBD2	TRBJ2-2	CASLAGLSGELFF
TRBV5-8	TRBD1	TRBJ1-5	CASSTGAAGPQHF
TRBV28	TRBD2	TRBJ2-3	CASGLGLAARGTQYF
TRBV10-2	TRBD2	TRBJ2-3	CASSVLAGGATDTQYF
TRBV27	TRBD1	TRBJ1-1	CASSSTGRNEAFF
TRBV2	.	TRBJ2-5	CASSEGLPGQETQYF
TRBV28	TRBD2	TRBJ2-3	CASRTTSGRSDTQYF
TRBV28	.	TRBJ2-5	CASSSLPGVRETQYF
TRBV21-1	.	TRBJ2-4	CASSNVAGTRRKNIQYF
TRBV4-3	TRBD2	TRBJ2-1	CASSQEPAGGNEQFF
TRBV19	.	TRBJ1-1	CASKLTHLPQNTEAFF
TRBV5-1	.	TRBJ2-3	CASSFSQRTDTQYF
TRBV4-1	.	TRBJ1-6	CASSHVRGNSPLHF
TRBV6-2/TRBV6-3	TRBD2	TRBJ2-7	CASSRIIAGDAYEQYF
TRBV2	TRBD1	TRBJ1-4	CASTGIGPGGSSGGPLEKLFF
TRBV5-1	TRBD1	TRBJ1-2	CASSWTGGDYGYTF
TRBV19	TRBD1	TRBJ1-2	CASEAGGWYGYTF
TRBV19	.	TRBJ2-5	CASSIRNQETQYF
TRBV5-1	TRBD1	TRBJ1-1	CASSFTGVGRNTEAFF
TRBV4-1	.	TRBJ1-1	CASSQDIVWRGNTEAFF
TRBV6-2/TRBV6-3	.	TRBJ2-3	CASSSPTNTQYF
TRBV28	TRBD1	TRBJ2-3	CASRPGQGDTDTQYF
TRBV7-9	.	TRBJ1-5	CASSFEGQPQHF
TRBV5-4	.	TRBJ2-1	CASSLARGRPNEQFF
TRBV28	.	TRBJ1-2	CASTLPGGYGYTF
TRBV12-3/TRBV12-4	.	TRBJ1-2	CASSHRSGYGYTF
TRBV5-1	.	TRBJ1-1	CASSLANTEAFF
TRBV9	.	TRBJ2-1	CASSSQDAYNEQFF
TRBV24-1	.	TRBJ1-1	CATWRDTPRTEAFF
TRBV11-3	.	TRBJ2-3	CASSPNRGTNYGTQYF
TRBV19	.	TRBJ2-1	CASSMLDKYNEQFF
TRBV15	.	TRBJ2-7	CATSTSGYEQYF
TRBV2	TRBD1	TRBJ2-5	CASSELYRDRVLGETQYF
TRBV5-1	.	TRBJ2-7	CASSPGPSYEQYF
TRBV7-2	.	TRBJ2-3	CASSSPSRTDTQYF
TRBV13	.	TRBJ2-7	CASSSGLAYEQYF
TRBV3-1/TRBV3-2	.	TRBJ2-5	CASSPSRNQETQYF
TRBV30	.	TRBJ2-3	CASSRGDTDTQYF
TRBV7-3	.	TRBJ2-7	CASSPQTGEQYF
TRBV27	.	TRBJ1-1	CASSLSKNTEAFF